The clone carrying this T cell receptor (beta chain) showed up many times. Antigen unknown. By 5'RACE template switching, TCR cDNA was produced, with a universal primer site and UMIs added in the process. TCRdb reprocessed the 5' RACE reads with MiXCR, giving one entry per CDR3 protein. This sample has 500,000 to 650,000 distinct CDR3 sequences, with around a sixth found just once. This specimen belongs to a study of T cells after yellow fever vaccination. Study-level results: Abundant clonotypes from the bulk population could contaminate FACS-sorted repertoires. Secondary responses were weaker yet peaked faster, day 5 versus 15.

This TCR came from a man younger than 35 who received the YFV17D yellow fever vaccine. Here the sequenced sample was PBMCs, taken less than 6 days after the first yellow fever vaccination.

CDR3 loop: CSASPGQGYVQPQHF. Here the CDR3 DNA reads TGCAGTGCTTCACCGGGACAGGGGTACGTTCAGCCCCAGCATTTT. The chain has TRBV20-1 and TRBJ1-5; TRBD1 matches at 10 bases. The CDR3 covers 15 residues. The V and J ends lost 5 bases and 6 bases, in that order; junction bases with no gene match: 10. The germline CDR1 and CDR2 sequences are DFQATT and SNEGSKA (reference sequence).